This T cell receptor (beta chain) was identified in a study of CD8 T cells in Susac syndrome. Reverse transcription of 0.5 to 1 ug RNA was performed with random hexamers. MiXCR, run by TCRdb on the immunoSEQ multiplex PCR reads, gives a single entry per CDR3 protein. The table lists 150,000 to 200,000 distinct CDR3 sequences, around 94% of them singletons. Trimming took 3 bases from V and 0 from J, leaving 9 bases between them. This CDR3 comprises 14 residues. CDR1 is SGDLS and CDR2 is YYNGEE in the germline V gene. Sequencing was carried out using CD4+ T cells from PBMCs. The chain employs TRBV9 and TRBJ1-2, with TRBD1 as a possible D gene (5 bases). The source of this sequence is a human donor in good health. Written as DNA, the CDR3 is TGTGCCAGCAGCGCAGGGAACACTAACTATGGCTACACCTTC. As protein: CASSAGNTNYGYTF.